These T cell receptor beta chains were read from a single sample in a study of blood T cell repertoires in COVID-19. TCRdb's copy holds only in-frame clones and misses some; the assay was immunoSEQ multiplex PCR. The data hold more than 200,000 clones, with 88% observed a single time. Sequencing was done on a sample of peripheral blood. The receptors come from a man aged 35 to 55 with acute or convalescent COVID-19. Both conserved end residues are part of each CDR3. A D gene is named only where the DNA matches it firmly. Rows give clone size only sometimes, using once, few, many, or a class for an expanded clone.

.	TRBV15	.	18	TRBJ1-1	TGTGCCACCAGCGTACTAGGGGGAACACGAACGAAGAACACTGAAGCTTTCTTT	CATSVLGGTRTKNTEAFF
few	TRBV24-1	TRBD1	17	TRBJ2-3	TGTGCCACCAGTGATTTTACCGGGACAGGGGGCCTAGATACGCAGTATTTT	CATSDFTGTGGLDTQYF
.	TRBV15	TRBD2	16	TRBJ2-3	TGTGCCACCAGCAGAGATAGGGCTAGCGGGAGAGATACGCAGTATTTT	CATSRDRASGRDTQYF
.	TRBV7-9	TRBD1	17	TRBJ1-2	TGTGCCAGCAGCCCTAGAGGTATCGGACAGGGGGCATCTGGCTACACCTTC	CASSPRGIGQGASGYTF
.	TRBV13	.	14	TRBJ2-7	TGTGCCAGCAGCTCGGGACATCGATCCTACGAGCAGTACTTC	CASSSGHRSYEQYF
.	TRBV3-1/TRBV3-2	.	17	TRBJ1-1	TGTGCCAGCAGCCCCTTCCGGGACAATCACATGAACACTGAAGCTTTCTTT	CASSPFRDNHMNTEAFF
.	TRBV4-1	.	13	TRBJ1-1	TGCGCCAGCAGCCAACAGGGCCGGACTGAAGCTTTCTTT	CASSQQGRTEAFF
.	TRBV10-3	.	14	TRBJ1-5	TGTGCCATCAGCGGTGCCGGTAGCAATCAGCCCCAGCATTTT	CAISGAGSNQPQHF
.	TRBV7-9	.	14	TRBJ2-1	TGTGCCAGCAGCAGCGTAACAGGGTTCCATGAGCAGTTCTTC	CASSSVTGFHEQFF
.	TRBV28	.	15	TRBJ2-5	TGTGCCAGCAGTCCTCGGGGACGGGGGTCAGAGACCCAGTACTTC	CASSPRGRGSETQYF
.	TRBV15	TRBD1	14	TRBJ2-7	TGTGCCACCAGCAGAGCCGGGACAGTTCCCGAGCAGTACTTC	CATSRAGTVPEQYF
.	TRBV10-2	TRBD1	15	TRBJ2-7	TGCGCCAGCAAGGCTAGGGACAGGTGGGACTACGAGCAGTACTTC	CASKARDRWDYEQYF
once	TRBV6-5	.	12	TRBJ2-7	TGTGCCAGCAGTTACGCAGGGGCCGAGCAGTACTTC	CASSYAGAEQYF
once	TRBV6-4	TRBD1	15	TRBJ1-2	TGTGCCAGCAGTGACGGGACAGGGGGCAACTATGGCTACACCTTC	CASSDGTGGNYGYTF
.	TRBV27	TRBD1	14	TRBJ1-2	TGTGCCAGCAGTCCACAGGGGGCAGAGTATGGCTACACCTTC	CASSPQGAEYGYTF
once	TRBV2	.	14	TRBJ2-7	TGTGCCAGCAGTGAAGGAACAGGGACCTACGAGCAGTACTTC	CASSEGTGTYEQYF
.	TRBV6-5	TRBD1	14	TRBJ1-1	TGTGCCAGCAGTTACTCGAGGGACAGTAGGGAAGCTTTCTTT	CASSYSRDSREAFF
.	TRBV5-4	TRBD1	13	TRBJ2-7	TGTGCCAGCAGCTTGACGACAGGGATCGAGCAGTACTTC	CASSLTTGIEQYF
few	TRBV4-1	.	13	TRBJ1-5	TGCGCCAGCAGCCATTCGGGGGATCAGCCCCAGCATTTT	CASSHSGDQPQHF
.	TRBV18	TRBD1	16	TRBJ1-1	TGTGCCAGCTCAGCAAGGACAGGGCTCATGAACACTGAAGCTTTCTTT	CASSARTGLMNTEAFF
.	TRBV5-8	TRBD2	15	TRBJ2-7	TGTGCCAGCAGCCGTATGACTAGCCAGACCTACGAGCAGTACTTC	CASSRMTSQTYEQYF
.	TRBV5-4	TRBD2	15	TRBJ2-7	TGTGCCAGCAGCTTGGTGGCGGGAGGGCCCTACGAGCAGTACTTC	CASSLVAGGPYEQYF
.	TRBV6-5	.	13	TRBJ1-2	TGTGCCAGCAACTTCGGGGAGAACTATGGCTACACCTTC	CASNFGENYGYTF
.	TRBV9	TRBD2	16	TRBJ2-1	TGTGCCAGCAGCGTGGGGACTAGCGGGAGCAGGGGTGAGCAGTTCTTC	CASSVGTSGSRGEQFF
.	TRBV27	.	12	TRBJ1-3	TGTGCCAGCAGTTCCGCTGGAAACACCATATATTTT	CASSSAGNTIYF
.	TRBV28	TRBD2	14	TRBJ2-1	TGTGCCAGCAGTTTACGACTAGCGCCCAATGAGCAGTTCTTC	CASSLRLAPNEQFF
.	TRBV7-2	TRBD2	19	TRBJ2-5	TGTGCCAGCAGCTTATTAACCGGACATGGTAGCGGGAGGGCAGAGACCCAGTACTTC	CASSLLTGHGSGRAETQYF
.	TRBV3-1/TRBV3-2	.	13	TRBJ2-1	TGTGCCAGCAGCCAAAATACGGGGAGTGAGCAGTTCTTC	CASSQNTGSEQFF
once	TRBV5-1	.	14	TRBJ2-4	TGCGCCAGCAGCTTACAGGGTCGTAAAAACATTCAGTACTTC	CASSLQGRKNIQYF
.	TRBV19	TRBD2	16	TRBJ2-5	TGTGCCAGTAGTGCCGGGGGGGCCGGTGGGGCAGAGACCCAGTACTTC	CASSAGGAGGAETQYF
.	TRBV3-1/TRBV3-2	.	15	TRBJ2-3	TGTGCCAGCAGCCAAAGTTGGGCCTCGACAGATACGCAGTATTTT	CASSQSWASTDTQYF
.	TRBV7-2	TRBD2	16	TRBJ2-1	TGTGCCAGCAGCTTAGGGAGCGGGGGTGGCTACAATGAGCAGTTCTTC	CASSLGSGGGYNEQFF
once	TRBV28	.	12	TRBJ1-3	TGTGCCAGCGGAGTCACTGGAAACACCATATATTTT	CASGVTGNTIYF
once	TRBV4-1	.	19	TRBJ2-3	TGCGCCAGCAGCCAAGTCCCGGGACTCGGCCCCACTAGCACAGATACGCAGTATTTT	CASSQVPGLGPTSTDTQYF
.	TRBV19	.	17	TRBJ1-3	TGTGCCAGTAGCCAGTATAGGAGACTAGAACCTGGAAACACCATATATTTT	CASSQYRRLEPGNTIYF
.	TRBV7-6	.	14	TRBJ2-3	TGTGCCAGCAGCTCTTGGAGGGGCACAGATACGCAGTATTTT	CASSSWRGTDTQYF
.	TRBV27	TRBD1	14	TRBJ2-7	TGTGCCAGCAGGCAAAGACAGGGTTTCTACGAGCAGTACTTC	CASRQRQGFYEQYF
.	TRBV27	TRBD1	14	TRBJ1-2	TGTGCCAGCAGTTCCATAACAGGGGACTATGGCTACACCTTC	CASSSITGDYGYTF
.	TRBV7-2	TRBD2	13	TRBJ2-3	TGTGCCAGCAGCCCAGGCGGGAGGGGCACGCAGTATTTT	CASSPGGRGTQYF
.	TRBV9	TRBD2	16	TRBJ2-2	TGTGCCAGCAGCGTAACCCTAGCGGTGAACACCGGGGAGCTGTTTTTT	CASSVTLAVNTGELFF
.	TRBV5-6	.	15	TRBJ2-7	TGTGCCAGCAGCTTGGGGCAGGGCTACTCCTACGAGCAGTACTTC	CASSLGQGYSYEQYF
.	TRBV6-6	.	14	TRBJ2-4	TGTGCCAGCAGTTACGTAAGGAGCAAAAACATTCAGTACTTC	CASSYVRSKNIQYF
.	TRBV6-5	.	12	TRBJ1-1	TGTGCCAGCACCCTGGGGGGGACTGAAGCTTTCTTT	CASTLGGTEAFF
.	TRBV7-9	.	14	TRBJ1-1	TGTGCCAGCAGCTTAGGAGGCGCCAACACTGAAGCTTTCTTT	CASSLGGANTEAFF
.	TRBV11-2	.	16	TRBJ2-4	TGTGCCAGCAGCTTAGTAATTCGCAGACAAAGGAACATTCAGTACTTC	CASSLVIRRQRNIQYF
.	TRBV10-3	TRBD2	15	TRBJ2-3	TGTGCCATCACTAAAAGTAGCGGGGTCACAGATACGCAGTATTTT	CAITKSSGVTDTQYF
.	TRBV5-1	.	14	TRBJ2-7	TGCGCCAGCACCCAATATACGGAGGGCTACGAGCAGTACTTC	CASTQYTEGYEQYF
.	TRBV2	.	13	TRBJ1-4	TGTGCCTCGGCAGGGCCGGCTAATGAAAAACTGTTTTTT	CASAGPANEKLFF
.	TRBV10-3	TRBD1	13	TRBJ2-3	TGTGCCATCGGGACAGACTACACAGATACGCAGTATTTT	CAIGTDYTDTQYF
.	TRBV11-2	.	16	TRBJ2-2	TGTGCCAGCAGCTTGAGGACAGACCTTTACACCGGGGAGCTGTTTTTT	CASSLRTDLYTGELFF
.	TRBV19	.	13	TRBJ2-2	TGTGCCAGCGGGGTGACGAACACCGGGGAGCTGTTTTTT	CASGVTNTGELFF
once	TRBV18	TRBD2	15	TRBJ2-7	TGTGCCAGCTCATCAGGACTAGCGCTCTCCTACGAGCAGTACTTC	CASSSGLALSYEQYF
.	TRBV5-1	TRBD1	16	TRBJ2-7	TGCGCCAGCAGCTTGACAACAGGGGTTGCCTCCTACGAGCAGTACTTC	CASSLTTGVASYEQYF
few	TRBV11-2	.	13	TRBJ1-1	TGTGCCAGCACCCTTCCGGCAGGCACTGAAGCTTTCTTT	CASTLPAGTEAFF
.	TRBV29-1	TRBD1	16	TRBJ2-5	TGCAGCGTTGTTACCCGGACAGGGGAGAGAGGAGAGACCCAGTACTTC	CSVVTRTGERGETQYF
once	TRBV19	.	14	TRBJ1-2	TGTGCCAGTAGTATAGTGGCGGGTTACTATGGCTACACCTTC	CASSIVAGYYGYTF
.	TRBV29-1	.	17	TRBJ2-1	TGCAGCGTTGAATCCCGGGAGTGGGGCGTGGGTTACAATGAGCAGTTCTTC	CSVESREWGVGYNEQFF
.	TRBV27	.	13	TRBJ2-1	TGTGCCAGCAGTATCAGTGAATACAATGAGCAGTTCTTC	CASSISEYNEQFF